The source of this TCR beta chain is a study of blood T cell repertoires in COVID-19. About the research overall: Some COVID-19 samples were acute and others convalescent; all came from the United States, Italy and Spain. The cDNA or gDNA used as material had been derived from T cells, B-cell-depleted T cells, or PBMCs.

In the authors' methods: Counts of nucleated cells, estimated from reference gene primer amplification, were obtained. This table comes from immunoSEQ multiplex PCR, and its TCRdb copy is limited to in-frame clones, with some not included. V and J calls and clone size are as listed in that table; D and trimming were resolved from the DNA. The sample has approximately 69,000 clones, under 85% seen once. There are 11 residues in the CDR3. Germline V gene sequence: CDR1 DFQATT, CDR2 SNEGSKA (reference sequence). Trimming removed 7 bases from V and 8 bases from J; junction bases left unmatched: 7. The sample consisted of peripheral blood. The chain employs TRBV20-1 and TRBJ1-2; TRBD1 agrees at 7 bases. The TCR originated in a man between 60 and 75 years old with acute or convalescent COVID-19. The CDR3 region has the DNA TGCAGTGGTAACAGGGGAGAAGGCTACACCTTC. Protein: CSGNRGEGYTF.